This TCR beta chain was retrieved from a study of blood T cells in healthy people across ages. Germline-derived CDR1 and CDR2 are LGHNA and YSLEER. The V and J ends lost 1 base and 0 bases, in that order; junction bases with no gene match: 2. The CDR3 consists of 15 residues. Primers used in a second PCR of roughly 6 to 11 cycles were a sample-barcoded 5' primer and a J-beta primer mix. TCRdb re-analysed the 5' RACE reads in MiXCR, keeping a single row per CDR3 protein. The data contain about 800,000 distinct CDR3 sequences, 25% of them singletons. Peripheral blood was drawn, around 9.5 milliliters per donor. For this clonotype: This could be a read error, since a much larger clone is one nucleotide away.

These same records also appear under a second study, on T cells of mothers and their children. That work adds: An overlap that was slightly higher, though non-significant, was seen in related mother-child pairs versus unrelated pairs.

The receptor was derived from a boy aged 5-17 years in good health. This chain joins TRBV4-3 and TRBJ2-5, with TRBD1 matching over 7 bases. The sequenced material came from blood. The CDR3: CASSQGTGDQETQYF. CDR3 bases: TGCGCCAGCAGCCAAGGGACAGGCGACCAAGAGACCCAGTACTTC.